Below are 27 T cell receptor beta chains sequenced from a single sample in a study of T cell responses to AZD1222 COVID-19 vaccine. The data were produced by immunoSEQ multiplex PCR, yet TCRdb's version contains in-frame clones alone and is incomplete. The top ten clones hold roughly 6.3% of a sample with around 140,000 clones, approximately 88% of them seen once. Source: peripheral blood, taken on day 0 of AZD1222 vaccination. These receptors came from an adult in good health.

The chain recombines TRBV6-5 with TRBJ1-6; TRBD1 aligns across 9 bases. Germline values: CDR1 MNHEY, CDR2 SVGAGI. The CDR3 is made up of 15 amino acids. Trimming took 6 bases from V and 14 from J; bases not matched to a gene: 14. The CDR3 nucleotides are TGTGCCAGCAGCCCCCCGGGACAGGGCAACCGGGCCCTCCACTTT. This codes for CASSPPGQGNRALHF.

The chain joins TRBV2 to TRBJ2-1; D may be TRBD1 (5 bases). V was cut by 6 bases and J by 5 bases, with 11 bases left in between. This CDR3 spans 13 amino acids. Germline CDR1 and CDR2: SNHLY and FYNNEI. The CDR3 reads CASRYDRNNEQFF. The CDR3 DNA reads as TGTGCCAGCAGATACGACAGAAACAATGAGCAGTTCTTC.

V gene TRBV9 combines with J gene TRBJ2-5, with D perhaps matching TRBD1 or TRBD2 (5 bases each). CDR1 and CDR2 from the germline V gene are SGDLS and YYNGEE. The V and J ends lost 4 bases and 5 bases respectively, with 15 bases between them. The CDR3 sequence is 14 residues long. This chain's CDR3 is CASSPQTASETQYF. CDR3 sequence (DNA): TGTGCCAGCAGCCCACAGACAGCTAGCGAGACCCAGTACTTC.

The V call is TRBV7-9, the J call TRBJ1-1; TRBD1 is a possible D gene (5 bases). CDR3 length: 12 amino acids. Germline lookup yields CDR1 SEHNR and CDR2 FQNEAQ (reference sequence). V was shortened by 3 bases and J by 7 bases, with 9 bases between the two germline ends. Here the CDR3 reads CASSLTGDEAFF. CDR3 sequence (DNA): TGTGCCAGCAGCTTGACGGGGGATGAAGCTTTCTTT.

This chain uses TRBV5-1 with TRBJ1-2; D is perhaps TRBD1 (6 bases). This CDR3 contains 15 residues. The germline V gene has CDR1 SGHRS and CDR2 YFSETQ. The V and J ends lost 2 bases and 6 bases respectively, with 17 bases between them. CDR3 sequence (DNA): TGCGCCAGCAGCTTAGGTGGACAGACAAAGGATGGCTACACCTTC. Translating gives CASSLGGQTKDGYTF.

V gene TRBV4-1 combines with J gene TRBJ2-7, with unresolved D. V lost 4 bases to trimming and J lost 5 bases, with 12 bases between them. CDR3 length: 13 residues. The germline V gene has CDR1 MGHRA and CDR2 YSYEKL. CDR3 residues: CASSPVSVNEQYF. CDR3 sequence (DNA): TGCGCCAGCAGCCCCGTCTCAGTAAACGAGCAGTACTTC.

The V gene is TRBV19, the J gene TRBJ1-5; D not certain. The CDR3 loop spans 13 amino acids. V shed 6 bases and J shed 5 bases, with 11 bases lying between them. Germline CDR1 is LNHDA and CDR2 is SQIVND (reference sequence). The chain's CDR3 is CASSHGSDQPQHF. In nucleotides, the CDR3 is TGTGCCAGTAGCCACGGATCCGATCAGCCCCAGCATTTT.

This chain links TRBV18 with TRBJ1-2; weak D call: TRBD1 (5 bases). Between the trimmed V and J ends, which lost 6 bases and 12 bases, there was a span of 20 bases. Germline CDR1 and CDR2: KGHSH and LQKENI. This CDR3 spans 13 amino acids. CDR3 residues: CASSPTGGVGHTF. The CDR3 DNA is TGTGCCAGCTCGCCCACCGGGGGGGTCGGCCACACCTTC.

The CDR3 loop is CASSIGQGYGYTF. The CDR3 DNA sequence: TGTGCCAGTAGTATTGGACAGGGCTATGGCTACACCTTC. The gene calls are TRBV19 and TRBJ1-2, with TRBD1 identical over 8 bases. Losses at the gene ends were 3 bases for V and 4 bases for J; bases not matched to a gene: 1. Germline CDR1 LNHDA, CDR2 SQIVND (reference sequence). The CDR3 has 13 residues.

The CDR3 DNA sequence: TGTGCCATCAGGAGGAGGAACACACAAGAGACCCAGTACTTC. Translation gives CAIRRRNTQETQYF. The rearrangement joins TRBV2 to TRBJ2-5; possibly TRBD2 for D (5 bases). Per germline, CDR1 SNHLY and CDR2 FYNNEI. The ends were cut back, 10 bases at V and 2 bases at J, with 17 bases in the middle. The CDR3 consists of 14 residues.

This chain links TRBV4-2 with TRBJ2-5, with 8 bases lining up with TRBD2. Germline V gene lookup returns CDR1 LGHNA and CDR2 YNFKEQ. This CDR3 has 20 residues. V shed 3 bases, J shed 0 bases, and the junction held 18 bases outside the gene matches. In DNA, the CDR3 is TGTGCCAGCAGCCAGGCCATCGGCTCTTTCGCGGGGGGTAACCAAGAGACCCAGTACTTC. It specifies CASSQAIGSFAGGNQETQYF.

The gene calls are TRBV13 and TRBJ2-5; 8 bases fit TRBD1. The CDR3 is 14 residues long. The V gene end was trimmed by 4 bases and the J gene end by 4 bases; junction bases not matched to a gene: 5. CDR1 and CDR2 from the germline V gene are PRHDT and FYEKMQ (reference sequence). In DNA, the CDR3 is TGTGCCAGCAGCTCCCGACAGGGGCTAGAGACCCAGTACTTC. Its translation is CASSSRQGLETQYF.

The chain employs TRBV19 and TRBJ1-1; TRBD1 is a possible D gene (5 bases). Trimming removed 5 bases at V and 2 bases at J, with 9 bases between. This CDR3 comprises 13 residues. Germline values: CDR1 LNHDA, CDR2 SQIVND (reference sequence). The CDR3 loop reads CASSLRGNTEAFF. CDR3 nucleotides: TGTGCCAGTAGTTTGAGGGGAAACACTGAAGCTTTCTTT.

The chain uses TRBV11-3 and TRBJ2-1, with D unclear. The CDR3 runs to 12 residues. The V gene's germline CDR1 is SGHNT and CDR2 YENEEA. The V gene lost 1 base and the J gene lost 8 bases, with 6 bases spanning the gap. CDR3 DNA: TGTGCCAGCAGCTTAGTGGCGGATGAGCAGTTCTTC. As protein: CASSLVADEQFF.

On this clone itself: Distinct nucleotide sequences in the sample also encode this CDR3. The V gene is TRBV5-1, the J gene TRBJ1-5; D is perhaps TRBD1 (5 bases). V gave up 1 base and J gave up 2 bases, with 7 bases separating them. Germline V CDR1 and CDR2: SGHRS, YFSETQ. This CDR3 contains 14 residues. The CDR3: CASSLTGGNQPQHF. The CDR3 nucleotides read TGCGCCAGCAGCTTGACAGGAGGCAATCAGCCCCAGCATTTT.

This clone was seen only once. The chain employs TRBV2 and TRBJ2-7; tentative D call: TRBD1 (6 bases). The germline CDR1 and CDR2 sequences are SNHLY and FYNNEI. CDR3 length equals 13 residues. V gave up 5 bases and J gave up 6 bases, with 14 bases separating them. CDR3 coding DNA: TGTGCCAGCAGTAGGACAGAGCTGGGCGAGCAGTACTTC. Amino acids: CASSRTELGEQYF.

The chain combines TRBV9 with TRBJ1-1, with D possibly TRBD1 on 5 matching bases. The CDR3 runs to 16 residues. Trimming took off 4 bases at V and 5 bases at J, with 21 bases between the two ends. CDR1 is SGDLS, CDR2 YYNGEE, per germline. Here the CDR3 reads CASSRGPREIITEAFF. In DNA form, the CDR3 reads TGTGCCAGCAGCAGGGGCCCTCGGGAGATAATAACTGAAGCTTTCTTT.

This rearrangement joins TRBV2 to TRBJ1-2, with TRBD1 as a possible D gene (5 bases). Germline CDR1 SNHLY, CDR2 FYNNEI. The V gene lost 2 bases and the J gene lost 4 bases, with 8 bases spanning the gap. The CDR3 runs to 13 residues. The CDR3 loop reads CASSELGPYGYTF. The CDR3 nucleotides are TGTGCCAGCAGTGAACTGGGGCCCTATGGCTACACCTTC.

The V gene is TRBV7-6, the J gene TRBJ1-4; TRBD1 agrees at 7 bases. The germline CDR1 and CDR2 sequences are SGHVS and FNYEAQ. The CDR3 is made up of 13 amino acids. J was trimmed by 7 bases and V by 5 bases; bases with no gene match: 4. The CDR3 nucleotides are TGTGCCAGCAGCAAGCGACAGGGTGAAAAACTGTTTTTT. It codes for CASSKRQGEKLFF.

The chain links TRBV5-1 to TRBJ1-2, with D possibly being TRBD1 (6 bases). The CDR3 runs to 13 residues. Germline V lookup: CDR1 SGHRS, CDR2 YFSETQ. The V gene lost 4 bases and the J gene lost 8 bases, with 15 bases spanning the gap. The CDR3 coding sequence is TGCGCCAGCAGCGCCGGGACATTGGAGGGCTACACCTTC. Translated: CASSAGTLEGYTF.

V gene TRBV7-3 combines with J gene TRBJ1-1, with D possibly being TRBD1 (5 bases). Germline CDR1 reads SGHTA; CDR2 reads FQGTGA. The CDR3 has 14 amino acids. Trimming left V 4 bases short and J 4 bases short, with 13 bases between. DNA for the CDR3: TGTGCCAGCAGCTCTGGACATACATTCACTGAAGCTTTCTTT. As protein: CASSSGHTFTEAFF.

Only one count was recorded for this clone. CDR3: CASSEPNRVSYEQYF. The CDR3 coding sequence is TGTGCCAGCTCAGAGCCCAACAGAGTATCCTACGAGCAGTACTTC. V is TRBV18 and J is TRBJ2-7, with unresolved D. V was shortened by 5 bases and J by 1 base, with 15 bases between the two germline ends. The CDR3 runs to 15 residues. The germline gives CDR1 KGHSH, CDR2 LQKENI. The whole variable domain, remainder taken from reference TRBV18 and TRBJ2-7, is NAGVMQNPRHLVRRRGQEARLRCSPMKGHSHVYWYRQLPEEGLKFMVYLQKENIIDESGMPKERFSAEFPKEGPSILRIQQVVRGDSAAYFCASSEPNRVSYEQYFGPGTRLTVT.

The chain couples TRBV24-1 to TRBJ2-1; 10 bases are a match to TRBD2. The CDR3 spans 16 residues. From germline, CDR1 is KGHDR and CDR2 SFDVKD. Losses at the gene ends were 5 bases for V and 4 bases for J; bases not matched to a gene: 7. The CDR3: CATSGSSGGSYNEQFF. The CDR3 bases are TGTGCCACCAGTGGGTCTAGCGGGGGATCATACAATGAGCAGTTCTTC.

This clone was found a few times. The V gene is TRBV2, the J gene TRBJ1-6; D possibly corresponds to TRBD1 (5 bases). This CDR3 region has 13 residues. V was trimmed by 3 bases and J by 10 bases, leaving 10 bases between them. Germline V CDR1 and CDR2: SNHLY, FYNNEI. The CDR3 reads CASSDWGGSPLHF. Written as DNA, the CDR3 is TGTGCCAGCAGTGATTGGGGGGGATCACCCCTCCACTTT.

This clone came up once. The V gene is TRBV25-1, the J gene TRBJ1-5, with D unclear. V was shortened by 2 bases and J by 4 bases, with 6 bases between the two germline ends. Germline CDR1 is MGHDK and CDR2 is SYGVNS. The CDR3 runs 13 residues. CDR3 loop: CASSEAGNQPQHF. Written as DNA, the CDR3 is TGTGCCAGCAGTGAAGCCGGTAATCAGCCCCAGCATTTT.

The chain joins TRBV30 to TRBJ1-6; D call uncertain. This CDR3 has 14 amino acids. Germline values: CDR1 GTSNPN, CDR2 SVGIG (reference sequence). V lost 4 bases and J 5 bases, leaving 12 bases between the germline ends. CDR3 DNA sequence: TGTGCCTGGAACATCGAGGGAAATAATTCACCCCTCCACTTT. Encoded protein: CAWNIEGNNSPLHF.

This sequence joins TRBV5-1 and TRBJ2-7; TRBD1 aligns across 11 bases. The CDR3 is 17 amino acids. In germline, CDR1 is SGHRS, CDR2 YFSETQ. With V trimmed by 1 base and J by 3 bases, 9 bases remained unmatched. The CDR3 reads CASSLHLAGQGVYEQYF. The CDR3 coding sequence is TGCGCCAGCAGCTTGCATCTTGCGGGACAGGGGGTCTACGAGCAGTACTTC.